The 5 T cell receptor beta chains listed next were all sequenced from one sample in a study of response to subunit inactivated influenza vaccine. TCRdb re-analysed the RT-PCR reads in MiXCR, keeping a single row per CDR3 protein. Of 500,000 to 650,000 distinct CDR3 sequences listed, less than 10% were seen once; the top ten hold 10% to 15%. This specimen was PBMCs from blood, taken about 23 months after vaccination. The receptors derive from a man between 50 and 70 years old who received an inactivated influenza vaccine.

This clonotype was observed at least ten times. The V call is TRBV5-5, the J call TRBJ2-5; D tentatively reads TRBD1 or TRBD2 (5 bases each). Trimming removed 1 base at V and 2 bases at J, with 12 bases between. CDR1 is SGHKS and CDR2 is YYEKEE in the germline V gene (reference sequence). This CDR3 has 15 residues. CDR3 protein: CASSLWGRPQETQYF. CDR3 nucleotide sequence: TGTGCCAGCAGCTTGTGGGGGAGACCGCAAGAGACCCAGTACTTC.

The sample holds a few counts of this clonotype. The rearrangement uses TRBV7-2 and TRBJ2-3; 12 nucleotides match TRBD2. Unmatched junction bases numbered 5, after V lost 6 bases and J lost 1 base. CDR3 length: 16 residues. From germline, CDR1 is SGHTA and CDR2 FQGNSA. Here the CDR3 DNA reads TGTGCCAGCAGGGCTAGCGGGGGGGCACGCACAGATACGCAGTATTTT. Its translation is CASRASGGARTDTQYF.

Worth noting for this clonotype: This may come from a read error, since a much larger clone is one base off. The missing conserved phenylalanine or tryptophan at the end of this CDR3 makes a read error likely. The J gene is TRBJ2-3, the V gene TRBV7-9; D is undetermined. Germline lookup yields CDR1 SEHNR and CDR2 FQNEAQ (reference sequence). The CDR3 spans 14 residues. V was trimmed by 5 bases and J by 2 bases, leaving 11 bases between them. The CDR3 loop reads CASSGRYYTDTQYS. DNA of the CDR3: TGTGCCAGCAGCGGCAGGTACTACACAGATACGCAGTATTCT.

This clonotype was observed a handful of times. The chain carries TRBV7-2 and TRBJ2-1; 7 bases agree with TRBD2. Germline-derived CDR1 and CDR2 are SGHTA and FQGNSA. With 0 bases clipped from V and 5 bases from J, the junction kept 7 bases outside the gene matches. The CDR3 runs to 16 residues. CDR3 coding DNA: TGTGCCAGCAGCTTAGCCCCGCAGGGAGGGCACAATGAGCAGTTCTTC. The encoded protein is CASSLAPQGGHNEQFF. Drawing the rest from reference TRBV7-2 and TRBJ2-1, the complete variable domain is GAGVSQSPSNKVTEKGKDVELRCDPISGHTALYWYRQSLGQGLEFLIYFQGNSAPDKSGLPSDRFSAERTGGSVSTLTIQRTQQEDSAVYLCASSLAPQGGHNEQFFGPGTRLTVL.

This clonotype appeared a few times. The chain links TRBV6-5 to TRBJ2-7; 9 nucleotides align to TRBD1. From germline, CDR1 is MNHEY and CDR2 SVGAGI. Trimming at V came to 4 bases and at J to 0 bases, leaving 7 bases not matched to a gene. CDR3 length: 16 amino acids. The CDR3 DNA reads TGTGCCAGCAGTTCCTCCCCGGGACAGGGCTCCTACGAGCAGTACTTC. This sequence encodes CASSSSPGQGSYEQYF.